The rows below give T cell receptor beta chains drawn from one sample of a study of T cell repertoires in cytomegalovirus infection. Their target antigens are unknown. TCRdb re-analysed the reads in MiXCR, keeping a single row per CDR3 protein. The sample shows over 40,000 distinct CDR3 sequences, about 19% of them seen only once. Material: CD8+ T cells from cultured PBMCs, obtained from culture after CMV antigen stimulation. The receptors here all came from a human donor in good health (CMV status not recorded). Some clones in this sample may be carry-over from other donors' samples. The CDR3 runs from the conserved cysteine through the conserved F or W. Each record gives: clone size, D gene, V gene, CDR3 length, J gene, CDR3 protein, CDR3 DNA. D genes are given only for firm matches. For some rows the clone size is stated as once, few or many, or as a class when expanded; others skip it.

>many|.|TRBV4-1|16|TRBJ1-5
CASSQDGEYSNQPQHF
TGCGCCAGCAGCCAAGATGGGGAATATAGCAATCAGCCCCAGCATTTT
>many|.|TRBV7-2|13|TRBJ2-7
CASGGPSSEEQYF
TGTGCCAGCGGAGGTCCCTCGTCGGAGGAGCAGTACTTC
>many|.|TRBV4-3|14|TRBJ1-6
CASSQDPGRSPLHF
TGCGCCAGCAGCCAAGACCCGGGGAGATCACCCCTCCACTTT
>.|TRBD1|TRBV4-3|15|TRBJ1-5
CASSTRQGWDQPQHF
TGCGCCAGCAGCACCCGACAGGGCTGGGATCAGCCCCAGCATTTT
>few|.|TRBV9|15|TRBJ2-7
CASSPSGRPTYEQYF
TGTGCCAGCAGCCCATCCGGCAGGCCCACCTACGAGCAGTACTTC
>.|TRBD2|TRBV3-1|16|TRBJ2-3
CASSPLGGGLTDTQYF
TGTGCCAGCAGCCCTCTGGGGGGGGGGTTGACAGATACGCAGTATTTT
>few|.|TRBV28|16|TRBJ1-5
CASSLPPAYSNQPQHF
TGTGCCAGCAGTTTGCCCCCAGCCTATAGCAATCAGCCCCAGCATTTT
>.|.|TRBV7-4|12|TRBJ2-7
CASSLALNEQYF
TGTGCCAGCAGCTTAGCGCTCAACGAGCAGTACTTC
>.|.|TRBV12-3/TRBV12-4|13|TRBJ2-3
CASSLGSSDTQYF
TGTGCCAGCAGTTTAGGGAGCTCAGATACGCAGTATTTT
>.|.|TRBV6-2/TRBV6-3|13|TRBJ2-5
CASSRRPQETQYF
TGTGCCAGCAGCCGTCGACCTCAAGAGACCCAGTACTTC
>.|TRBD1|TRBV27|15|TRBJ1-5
CASSGGTASNQPQHF
TGTGCCAGCAGTGGAGGGACAGCTAGCAATCAGCCCCAGCATTTT
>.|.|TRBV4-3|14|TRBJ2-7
CASSTTTDRSEQYF
TGCGCCAGCAGCACTACGACAGATCGTAGCGAGCAGTACTTC
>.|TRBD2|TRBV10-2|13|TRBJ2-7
CASSGGLVREQYF
TGCGCCAGCAGCGGGGGACTAGTTCGCGAGCAGTACTTC
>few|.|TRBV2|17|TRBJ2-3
CASSEAGGDRKTDTQYF
TGTGCCAGCAGTGAAGCGGGGGGGGACAGGAAAACAGATACGCAGTATTTT
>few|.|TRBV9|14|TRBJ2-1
CASSVGGTDNEQFF
TGTGCCAGCAGCGTAGGCGGGACGGACAATGAGCAGTTCTTC
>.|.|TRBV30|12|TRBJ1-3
CAWRPGENTIYF
TGTGCCTGGAGACCGGGTGAAAACACCATATATTTT
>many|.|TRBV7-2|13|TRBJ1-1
CASRITRNTEAFF
TGTGCCAGCAGAATAACCAGGAACACTGAAGCTTTCTTT
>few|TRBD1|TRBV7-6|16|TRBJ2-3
CASSPTGEMPTDTQYF
TGTGCCAGCAGCCCCACAGGGGAGATGCCTACAGATACGCAGTATTTT
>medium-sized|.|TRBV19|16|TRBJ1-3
CASSSLTLSSGNTIYF
TGTGCCAGTAGTTCCTTGACACTGAGCTCTGGAAACACCATATATTTT
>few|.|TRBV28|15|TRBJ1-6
CASSFQRATGSPLHF
TGTGCCAGCAGTTTCCAACGGGCGACGGGGTCACCCCTCCACTTT
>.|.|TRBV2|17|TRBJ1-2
CASSGSTQYQSYYGYTF
TGTGCCAGCAGTGGTTCGACACAATACCAGAGCTACTATGGCTACACCTTC
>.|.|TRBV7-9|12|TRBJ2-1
CASRRGGGTSFF
TGTGCCAGCCGGCGTGGTGGCGGGACATCGTTCTTC
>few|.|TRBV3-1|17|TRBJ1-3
CASSQTWTDDSGNTIYF
TGTGCCAGCAGCCAGACATGGACAGACGACTCTGGAAACACCATATATTTT
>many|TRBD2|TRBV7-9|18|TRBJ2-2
CASSLTPLKVAGPGELFF
TGTGCCAGCAGCTTGACCCCCCTCAAAGTAGCGGGCCCCGGGGAGCTGTTTTTT
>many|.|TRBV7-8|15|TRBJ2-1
CASSLDRAGKNEQFF
TGTGCCAGCAGCTTAGATCGTGCAGGGAAAAATGAGCAGTTCTTC
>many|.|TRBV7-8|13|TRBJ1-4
CASSFGGAEKLFF
TGTGCCAGCAGCTTCGGTGGGGCAGAAAAACTGTTTTTT
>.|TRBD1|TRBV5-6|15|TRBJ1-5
CASSASGGAGQPQHF
TGTGCCAGCAGCGCGTCAGGGGGCGCCGGGCAGCCCCAGCATTTT
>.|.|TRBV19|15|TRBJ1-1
CASSMAGRGLTEAFF
TGTGCCAGTAGTATGGCAGGCCGCGGTCTTACCGAAGCTTTCTTT
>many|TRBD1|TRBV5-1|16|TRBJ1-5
CASSPKGADSNQPQHF
TGCGCCAGCAGCCCCAAGGGGGCAGATAGCAATCAGCCCCAGCATTTT
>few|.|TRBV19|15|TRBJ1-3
CASSANLGAGNTIYF
TGTGCCAGTAGCGCGAACCTTGGGGCAGGAAACACCATATATTTT
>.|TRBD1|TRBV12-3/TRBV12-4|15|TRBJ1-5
CASSFRQGDNQPQHF
TGTGCCAGCAGTTTTCGACAGGGGGACAATCAGCCCCAGCATTTT
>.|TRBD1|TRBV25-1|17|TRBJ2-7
CASSPRTGDRASYEQYF
TGTGCCAGCAGTCCCCGGACGGGGGACAGGGCCTCCTACGAGCAGTACTTC
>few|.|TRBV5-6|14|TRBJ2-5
CASSHGTGTSTQYF
TGTGCCAGCAGCCACGGAACAGGGACCTCGACCCAGTACTTC
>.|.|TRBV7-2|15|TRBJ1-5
CASRMTDGTNQPQHF
TGTGCCAGCAGGATGACAGACGGAACCAATCAGCCCCAGCATTTT
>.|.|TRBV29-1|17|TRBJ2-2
CSVEDPKRDGGTGELFF
TGCAGCGTTGAAGATCCCAAACGGGACGGAGGGACCGGGGAGCTGTTTTTT
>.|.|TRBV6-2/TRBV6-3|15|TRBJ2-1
CASDGLGGHHNEQFF
TGTGCCAGTGATGGGCTCGGGGGGCACCACAATGAGCAGTTCTTC
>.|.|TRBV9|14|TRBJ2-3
CASSVEGTTDTQYF
TGTGCCAGCAGCGTAGAAGGGACCACAGATACGCAGTATTTT
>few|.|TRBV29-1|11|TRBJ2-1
CSGNDRNEQFF
TGCAGCGGAAATGACCGCAATGAGCAGTTCTTC
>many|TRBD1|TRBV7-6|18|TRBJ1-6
CASSIRDRESSYNSPLHF
TGTGCCAGCAGCATTCGGGACAGGGAGAGCTCCTATAATTCACCCCTCCACTTT
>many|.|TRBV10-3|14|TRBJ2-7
CAISEDGRGYEQYF
TGTGCCATCAGTGAGGATGGCAGGGGCTACGAGCAGTACTTC
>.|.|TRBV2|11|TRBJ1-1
CASSDPPEAFF
TGTGCCAGCAGTGATCCCCCTGAAGCTTTCTTT
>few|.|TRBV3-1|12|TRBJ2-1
CASSQGSREQFF
TGTGCCAGCAGCCAAGGCTCTCGGGAGCAGTTCTTC
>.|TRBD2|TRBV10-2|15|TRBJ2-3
CASSGGGGSTDTQYF
TGCGCCAGCAGTGGCGGCGGGGGGAGCACAGATACGCAGTATTTT
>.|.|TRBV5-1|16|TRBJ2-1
CASSLGQVSSYNEQFF
TGCGCCAGCAGCTTGGGGCAGGTGAGCTCCTACAATGAGCAGTTCTTC
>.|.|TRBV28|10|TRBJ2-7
CASSMREQYF
TGTGCCAGCAGTATGCGCGAGCAGTACTTC
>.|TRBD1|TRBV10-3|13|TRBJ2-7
CAIRGQGAYEQYF
TGTGCCATCAGGGGACAGGGGGCGTATGAGCAGTACTTC
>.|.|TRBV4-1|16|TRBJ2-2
CASRPGGHYYTGELFF
TGCGCCAGCAGGCCGGGGGGACACTACTACACCGGGGAGCTGTTTTTT
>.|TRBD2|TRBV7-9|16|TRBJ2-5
CASSLAGLAGAETQYF
TGTGCCAGCAGCTTAGCGGGACTAGCGGGGGCTGAGACCCAGTACTTC
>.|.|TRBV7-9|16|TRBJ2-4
CASSLDTPRAKNIQYF
TGTGCCAGCAGCTTAGACACCCCCCGAGCCAAAAACATTCAGTACTTC
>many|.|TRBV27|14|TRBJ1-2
CASSLTVTNYGYTF
TGTGCCAGCAGTTTAACAGTAACCAACTATGGCTACACCTTC
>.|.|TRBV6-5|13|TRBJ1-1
CASSTDQLTEAFF
TGTGCCAGCAGTACGGATCAACTCACTGAAGCTTTCTTT